The entry below describes one T cell receptor beta chain. There are many counts of this clonotype. What antigen it recognizes has not been identified. There are no base qualities to consult, and no much larger clone falls within one base. These data are taken from a study of T-cell reconstitution after alpha-beta-depleted transplantation in children (dated by TCRdb to 2016 to 2017). General notes on the study: The study quantitatively tracked T-cell immune reconstitution after TCRalphabeta/CD19-depleted allogeneic hematopoietic cell transplantation in children using TCR repertoire profiling.

Interpreted using the paper, the treatment or condition label stands for: allogeneic hematopoietic cell transplantation with graft depleted of TCRalphabeta T cells and CD19 B cells. Transplant recipients were children who received TCRalphabeta/CD19-depleted allogeneic hematopoietic cell grafts. Preparation of the library involved PCR. Instrument on record: Illumina HiSeq 2500. TCR libraries were prepared with molecular barcoding, using unique molecular identifiers to normalize TCRbeta repertoire quantification. The public sequencing data were trimmed at Q25 with fastp and processed into clonotypes with MiXCR by TCRdb, which kept only in-frame beta chains. Merged by CDR3 protein, the rows form single entries marked with the most common genes and DNA. For this sample there are 330,000 or so distinct CDR3 sequences; 7.5% to 9% appear just once. Of the sample, approximately 9% is held by the ten largest clones.

General findings and caveats noted by the study authors: Over subsequent months, a decline in hyperexpanded clone frequencies was noted, and after one year, T-cell counts and TCRbeta diversity were mostly ascribed to newly produced T cells. Apparently early alphabetaT-cell count recovery about two months after transplant reportedly relied on only several hundred rapidly expanded clones derived from non-depleted graft cells. In some patients, the high TCRbeta diversity seen at day 60 was put down to recipient T cells and intrathymic progenitors that had survived conditioning.

Inclusive of the bounding cysteine and phenylalanine, the CDR3 is 16 residues long. This entry keeps only the CDR3 DNA: 48 bases, framed from base 1. CDR1 SGHRS and CDR2 YFSETQ are derived from the germline V gene. Trimming takes 8 bases off V and 3 bases off J; junction bases not matched to a gene: 13. The sequencing here drew on peripheral blood, taken 360 days after TCRalphabeta/CD19-depleted stem cell transplant. The chain is assembled from TRBV5-1 and TRBJ2-1; 8 central bases correspond to TRBD2. The sequence came from a female patient aged 2-9 years who had a stem cell transplant for Fanconi anemia, so the T cells may come from the graft donor. The CDR3 in this case is CASYFLAGTFYNEQFF. The DNA is TGCGCCAGTTATTTTTTAGCGGGGACCTTCTACAATGAGCAGTTCTTC.